This record concerns one TCR beta chain sequence. Its antigen is unknown. The V end was cut by 5 bases, the J end by 8 bases, with 27 bases between. The CDR3 is made up of 18 amino acids. The germline V gene encodes CDR1 MDHEN and CDR2 SYDVKM. The data stem from a study of radiotherapy plus CTLA-4 blockade in lung cancer. Overall study: An objective response was seen in about 18% of patients, and disease control in around 31%. Study-level points and caveats: Among reported predictors of response, early blood T cell clone dynamics with interferon-beta performed best. Blood TCR clones of tumor origin expanded after radiotherapy plus ipilimumab.

The table came from immunoSEQ multiplex PCR; TCRdb's copy has only in-frame clones and leaves some out. The data contain around 49,000 clones, roughly 85% of them singletons. The rearrangement uses TRBV28 and TRBJ2-2; possible D gene TRBD1, 6 bases. Material: peripheral blood, obtained from a patient treated with radiotherapy plus ipilimumab. The source is a human donor with non-small cell lung cancer whose response to radiotherapy plus ipilimumab could not be evaluated. CDR3 region: CASSPLQGKGLVLGELFF. The CDR3 DNA reads TGTGCCAGCAGTCCTTTACAGGGAAAAGGGTTGGTCCTAGGGGAGCTGTTTTTT.